One sample yielded the 29 T cell receptor beta chains listed below, sequenced in a study of identifying expanded T cells in peripheral blood. Assay used: immunoSEQ multiplex PCR; TCRdb lists only in-frame clones, some missing. In the table there are 51,000 or so clones, approximately 86% of which are singletons. The sample was blood. These receptors were taken from a person aged 18 to 75 in good health.

The rearrangement joins TRBV4-2 to TRBJ2-5; tentatively, D is TRBD2 (6 bases). The V and J ends lost 1 base and 5 bases respectively, with 17 bases between them. The germline gives CDR1 LGHNA, CDR2 YNFKEQ. This CDR3 has 16 amino acids. The CDR3 is CASSQGGVALGETQYF. The CDR3 DNA reads as TGTGCCAGCAGCCAAGGGGGGGTAGCTCTTGGGGAGACCCAGTACTTC.

This clone was seen more than once but under ten times. The chain couples TRBV6-5 to TRBJ2-7; 11 bases are a match to TRBD1. CDR3 size: 14 residues. Trimming cost V 5 bases and J 3 bases; bases outside gene matches: 3. CDR1 is MNHEY, CDR2 SVGAGI, per germline. CDR3 residues: CASSRTGGDYEQYF. CDR3 coding DNA: TGTGCCAGCAGTCGGACAGGGGGCGACTACGAGCAGTACTTC.

The gene calls are TRBV7-2 and TRBJ2-1, with 7 bases that match TRBD2. Trimming at V came to 2 bases and at J to 8 bases, leaving 18 bases not matched to a gene. This CDR3 is 18 amino acids long. Looked up from germline, CDR1 is SGHTA and CDR2 is FQGNSA. The chain's CDR3 is CASSLTRGAGRRVYEQFF. In DNA, the CDR3 is TGTGCCAGCAGCTTAACCCGGGGAGCGGGACGCAGAGTCTATGAGCAGTTCTTC.

The rearrangement links TRBV18 to TRBJ1-5, with TRBD1 as a possible D gene (6 bases). V was clipped by 6 bases and J by 0 bases, with 12 bases between them. CDR1 KGHSH and CDR2 LQKENI come from the germline V gene. The CDR3 runs 15 residues. The CDR3 reads CASSAGDYSNQPQHF. The CDR3 DNA is TGTGCCAGCTCGGCAGGGGATTATAGCAATCAGCCCCAGCATTTT.

This clone was detected only a few times. This chain connects TRBV9 to TRBJ2-5; TRBD1 matches 8 bases. Trimming took 0 bases from V and 5 from J; bases not matched to a gene: 6. Germline V CDR1 and CDR2: SGDLS, YYNGEE. The CDR3 loop spans 15 amino acids. CDR3 protein: CASSVGKGQGETQYF. The CDR3 DNA follows: TGTGCCAGCAGCGTAGGGAAAGGACAGGGCGAGACCCAGTACTTC.

This clone was recorded a few times. The chain recombines TRBV29-1 with TRBJ2-7, with D possibly being TRBD1 (6 bases). Looked up from germline, CDR1 is SQVTM and CDR2 is ANQGSEA. Trimming stripped 6 bases from V and 2 bases from J, with 14 bases between. This CDR3 comprises 13 residues. The DNA for the CDR3 is TGCAGCGTAGACACAGGGAGCACCTACGAGCAGTACTTC. This encodes CSVDTGSTYEQYF.

V and J are TRBV11-1 and TRBJ1-1, with 8 positions matching TRBD1. Germline values: CDR1 SGHAT, CDR2 FQDESV (reference sequence). V dropped 3 bases and J dropped 4; count of bases not matched to a gene: 7. CDR3 length: 15 amino acids. CDR3 coding DNA: TGTGCCAGCAGCTTTGCGGACAGGGTAGGCACTGAAGCTTTCTTT. Its protein is CASSFADRVGTEAFF.

Turning to this clone: This CDR3 is also generated by other DNA sequences in the sample. The chain combines TRBV5-1 with TRBJ2-3; D is uncertain. Germline lookup yields CDR1 SGHRS and CDR2 YFSETQ. The CDR3 has 12 residues. V was shortened by 2 bases and J by 0 bases, with 1 base between the two germline ends. DNA for the CDR3: TGCGCCAGCAGCTTAAGCACAGATACGCAGTATTTT. Translating it yields CASSLSTDTQYF.

As to this clone: The junction shows a germline mismatch at one end, possibly a read error. The CDR3 here is CSVEDLSLPGPYNEQFF. The CDR3, as DNA: TGCAGCGTCGAAGATCTTTCCCTCCCCGGGCCCTACAATGAGCAGTTCTTC. V usage is TRBV29-1 and J usage is TRBJ2-1; D gene ambiguous. There are 17 residues in the CDR3. Germline loops: CDR1 SQVTM, CDR2 ANQGSEA.

V gene TRBV11-2 combines with J gene TRBJ2-7; D gene uncertain. The CDR3 extends over 13 amino acids. Germline CDR1 SGHAT, CDR2 FQNNGV. With 1 base removed from V and 4 bases from J, the gap between germline ends came to 8 bases. The CDR3 coding sequence is TGTGCCAGCAGCTTAGTCTTCGGATACGAGCAGTACTTC. It specifies CASSLVFGYEQYF.

The chain employs TRBV23-1 and TRBJ2-7; D could derive from TRBD1 or TRBD2 (5 bases each). TRBV23-1 is given ORF status, its function remaining uncertain. The CDR3 totals 13 residues. Trimming removed 4 bases from V and 4 bases from J, with 11 bases in between. CDR3 protein: CASSRGTEYEQYF. CDR3 coding DNA: TGCGCCAGCAGTCGGGGGACCGAATACGAGCAGTACTTC.

The chain employs TRBV7-6 and TRBJ2-1, with D uncertain. CDR3 size: 13 residues. V lost 6 bases and J lost 0, with 6 bases in between. Germline CDR1 is SGHVS and CDR2 is FNYEAQ. CDR3 in amino acids: CASSSLSYNEQFF. The CDR3 DNA reads as TGTGCCAGCAGTTCCCTCTCCTACAATGAGCAGTTCTTC.

The rearrangement links TRBV19 to TRBJ2-5; D might be TRBD2 (5 bases). V was trimmed by 7 bases and J by 4 bases, leaving 7 bases between them. CDR1 and CDR2 from the germline V gene are LNHDA and SQIVND (reference sequence). This CDR3 region has 11 residues. CDR3 in DNA: TGTGCCAGTAAAGGAGGAGAGACCCAGTACTTC. Protein product: CASKGGETQYF.

CDR3 DNA sequence: TGTGCGAGTTCGCGGGGCAACACAGATACGCAGTATTTT. It specifies CASSRGNTDTQYF. The J gene is TRBJ2-3, the V gene TRBV30; D is perhaps TRBD2 (6 bases). CDR1 GTSNPN and CDR2 SVGIG come from the germline V gene (reference sequence). CDR3 length: 13 amino acids.

The chain has TRBV7-3 and TRBJ2-3, with 7 bases aligning to TRBD2. V lost 1 base and J lost 0; bases outside the gene matches: 1. The CDR3 is made up of 15 amino acids. Germline V gene lookup returns CDR1 SGHTA and CDR2 FQGTGA. As DNA, the CDR3 is TGTGCCAGCAGCTTAAGGCGGGGGAGCACAGATACGCAGTATTTT. It yields the protein CASSLRRGSTDTQYF.

CDR3 coding DNA: TGTGCCAGCAGTGAGCTAGCGGGGCTCAGCACAGATACGCAGTATTTT. Encoded protein: CASSELAGLSTDTQYF. The V gene is TRBV6-4, the J gene TRBJ2-3; 9 bases match TRBD2. The J segment lost 0 bases and the V segment lost 3 bases, leaving 4 bases of the junction unmatched. This CDR3 spans 16 amino acids. Germline loops: CDR1 MRHNA, CDR2 SNTAGT.

The V call is TRBV19, the J call TRBJ2-2; TRBD1 matches 9 bases. J was trimmed by 6 bases and V by 4 bases; bases with no gene match: 6. Germline values: CDR1 LNHDA, CDR2 SQIVND (reference sequence). CDR3 length equals 15 residues. The CDR3: CASSTGTGFAGELFF. The CDR3 coding sequence is TGTGCCAGTAGTACAGGGACAGGGTTCGCCGGGGAGCTGTTTTTT.

V gene TRBV9 combines with J gene TRBJ2-7; the D gene could be TRBD1 or TRBD2 (6 bases each). Trimming left V 2 bases short and J 4 bases short, with 16 bases between. The germline gives CDR1 SGDLS, CDR2 YYNGEE. This CDR3 is built from 15 residues. The CDR3 region is CASSVGATSGYEQYF. The DNA for the CDR3 is TGTGCCAGCAGCGTGGGGGCGACTAGTGGTTACGAGCAGTACTTC.

This clone was found once. The chain couples TRBV12-5 to TRBJ1-4; D uncertain. CDR3 length equals 14 residues. Per the germline V gene, CDR1 is LGHNT and CDR2 is FRNRAP. The V end was cut by 4 bases, the J end by 0 bases, with 6 bases between. The CDR3 DNA reads as TGTGCTAGTGGTTCACAGACAACTAATGAAAAACTGTTTTTT. It specifies CASGSQTTNEKLFF. Full variable domain (missing parts from reference TRBV12-5 and TRBJ1-4): DARVTQTPRHKVTEMGQEVTMRCQPILGHNTVFWYRQTMMQGLELLAYFRNRAPLDDSGMPKDRFSAEMPDATLATLKIQPSEPRDSAVYFCASGSQTTNEKLFFGSGTQLSVL.

The chain combines TRBV19 with TRBJ2-3, with TRBD2 matching over 7 bases. CDR1 and CDR2 from the germline V gene are LNHDA and SQIVND (reference sequence). The CDR3 consists of 15 residues. V lost 4 bases to trimming and J lost 0 bases; unmatched junction nucleotides: 4. DNA for the CDR3: TGTGCCAGTAGTAGGCTAGCGGCTAGCACAGATACGCAGTATTTT. It yields the protein CASSRLAASTDTQYF.

The gene calls are TRBV7-2 and TRBJ1-3; 9 nucleotides agree with TRBD1. Trimming removed 5 bases from V and 3 bases from J; junction bases left unmatched: 5. This CDR3 spans 15 amino acids. Germline lookup yields CDR1 SGHTA and CDR2 FQGNSA. The CDR3 nucleotides are TGTGCCAGCAGCCCGGACAGGGGAAGTGGAAACACCATATATTTT. Its protein product is CASSPDRGSGNTIYF.

This chain uses TRBV6-4 with TRBJ2-1, with unresolved D. The CDR3 extends over 14 amino acids. Per germline, CDR1 MRHNA and CDR2 SNTAGT. Trimming took off 3 bases at V and 5 bases at J, with 11 bases between the two ends. DNA for the CDR3: TGTGCCAGCAGTGAAATTGCTAGAAACAATGAGCAGTTCTTC. It codes for CASSEIARNNEQFF.

V is TRBV2 and J is TRBJ1-5, with 10 bases matching TRBD1. Germline V lookup: CDR1 SNHLY, CDR2 FYNNEI. Trimming cost V 6 bases and J 2 bases; bases outside gene matches: 10. This CDR3 region has 17 residues. The CDR3 DNA reads TGTGCCAGCAGGCGGGACAGGGGCGCAGGAGGCAATCAGCCCCAGCATTTT. The encoded protein is CASRRDRGAGGNQPQHF.

This clone was seen more than once but under ten times. The chain joins TRBV9 to TRBJ2-3; possibly TRBD1 or TRBD2 for D (5 bases each). The V end was cut by 0 bases, the J end by 2 bases, with 10 bases between. Germline loops: CDR1 SGDLS, CDR2 YYNGEE. This CDR3 contains 15 residues. Written as DNA, the CDR3 is TGTGCCAGCAGCGTAGTGGGACGCAACACAGATACGCAGTATTTT. This codes for CASSVVGRNTDTQYF.

The genes are TRBV10-3 and TRBJ2-7; no clear D gene. Trimming pared 6 bases from V and 0 bases from J, leaving 3 bases between. CDR1 is ENHRY, CDR2 SYGVKD, per germline. The CDR3 is made up of 11 amino acids. This CDR3 reads CAIRDSYEQYF. Written as DNA, the CDR3 is TGTGCCATCAGGGACTCCTACGAGCAGTACTTC.

The J gene is TRBJ1-1, the V gene TRBV7-2; 9 nucleotides agree with TRBD1. CDR1 SGHTA and CDR2 FQGNSA come from the germline V gene. With V trimmed by 4 bases and J by 0 bases, 6 bases remained unmatched. CDR3 size: 16 residues. DNA of the CDR3: TGTGCCAGCAGCTCCGGGACAGGGCTTTTGAACACTGAAGCTTTCTTT. The encoded protein is CASSSGTGLLNTEAFF.

V and J are TRBV5-1 and TRBJ2-2, with D tentatively TRBD2 (5 bases). This CDR3 has 14 residues. Germline loops: CDR1 SGHRS, CDR2 YFSETQ. V lost 1 base and J lost 4, with 8 bases in between. CDR3 residues: CASSLREGTGELFF. CDR3 nucleotides: TGCGCCAGCAGCTTGCGGGAAGGCACCGGGGAGCTGTTTTTT. Filled out from reference TRBV5-1 and TRBJ2-2, the complete variable domain reads KAGVTQTPRYLIKTRGQQVTLSCSPISGHRSVSWYQQTPGQGLQFLFEYFSETQRNKGNFPGRFSGRQFSNSRSEMNVSTLELGDSALYLCASSLREGTGELFFGEGSRLTVL.

The V gene is TRBV27, the J gene TRBJ1-1; 8 nucleotides align to TRBD1. The V gene's germline CDR1 is MNHEY and CDR2 SMNVEV (reference sequence). The CDR3 consists of 15 residues. Trimming took 5 bases from V and 4 from J; bases not matched to a gene: 9. CDR3 in DNA: TGTGCCAGCAGTCTCGCAAGGACAGGGAGCACTGAAGCTTTCTTT. Translation: CASSLARTGSTEAFF.

The gene calls are TRBV30 and TRBJ1-2; D perhaps matches TRBD1 (5 bases). This CDR3 spans 17 amino acids. CDR1 is GTSNPN, CDR2 SVGIG, per germline (reference sequence). Trimming took off 3 bases at V and 4 bases at J, with 24 bases between the two ends. The CDR3 DNA follows: TGTGCCTGGAGGCCCAAGGGAGTCCAGGGACCCTTCTATGGCTACACCTTC. Its protein product is CAWRPKGVQGPFYGYTF.